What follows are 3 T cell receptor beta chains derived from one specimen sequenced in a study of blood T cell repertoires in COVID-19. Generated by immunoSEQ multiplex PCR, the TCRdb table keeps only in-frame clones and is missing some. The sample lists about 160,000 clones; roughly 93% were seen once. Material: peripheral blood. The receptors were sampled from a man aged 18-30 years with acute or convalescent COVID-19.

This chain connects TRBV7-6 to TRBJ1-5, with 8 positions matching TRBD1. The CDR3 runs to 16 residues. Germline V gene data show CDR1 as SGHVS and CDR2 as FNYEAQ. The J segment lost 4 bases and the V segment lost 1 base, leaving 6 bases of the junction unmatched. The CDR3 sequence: CASSLETGEGNQPQHF. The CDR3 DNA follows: TGTGCCAGCAGCTTAGAGACAGGGGAGGGGAATCAGCCCCAGCATTTT. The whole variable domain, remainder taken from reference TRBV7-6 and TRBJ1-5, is GAGVSQSPRYKVTKRGQDVALRCDPISGHVSLYWYRQALGQGPEFLTYFNYEAQQDKSGLPNDRFSAERPEGSISTLTIQRTEQRDSAMYRCASSLETGEGNQPQHFGDGTRLSIL.

The CDR3 coding sequence is TGTGCCAGTAGTAACCCGACAGGGGAAGACACTGAAGCTTTCTTT. Protein: CASSNPTGEDTEAFF. The chain employs TRBV19 and TRBJ1-1, with 8 positions matching TRBD1. CDR3 size: 15 residues. V shed 4 bases and J 3 bases; nucleotides not matched to a gene: 7. CDR1 LNHDA and CDR2 SQIVND come from the germline V gene (reference sequence). Combining the CDR3 with reference TRBV19 and TRBJ1-1 gives the whole variable domain DGGITQSPKYLFRKEGQNVTLSCEQNLNHDAMYWYRQDPGQGLRLIYYSQIVNDFQKGDIAEGYSVSREKKESFPLTVTSAQKNPTAFYLCASSNPTGEDTEAFFGQGTRLTVV.

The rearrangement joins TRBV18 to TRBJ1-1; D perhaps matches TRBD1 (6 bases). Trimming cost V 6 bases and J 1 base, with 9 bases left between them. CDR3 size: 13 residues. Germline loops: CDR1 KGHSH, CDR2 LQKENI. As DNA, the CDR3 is TGTGCCAGCTCCCAGGACAGGAACACTGAAGCTTTCTTT. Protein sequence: CASSQDRNTEAFF.